The 26 T cell receptor beta chains presented below share a single source sample, sequenced in a study of sequential checkpoint blockade in melanoma. Some clones are missing from TCRdb's copy, which holds only in-frame ones; the method was immunoSEQ multiplex PCR. The data show several thousand clones, roughly 33% seen once. Stated treatment: randomized to nivolumab then ipilimumab (arm A) or the reverse (arm B). The sample consisted of tumor tissue (inferred from file names), taken from a patient given nivolumab and ipilimumab in sequence. All receptors come from a human donor with melanoma.

This clone occurred once. This rearrangement joins TRBV11-3 to TRBJ2-7, with a tentative D call TRBD2 (5 bases). From germline, CDR1 is SGHNT and CDR2 YENEEA. Trimming removed 4 bases at V and 4 bases at J, with 17 bases between. The length of the CDR3 is 15 residues. The CDR3, as DNA: TGTGCCAGCAGCTCCCTCGTCGGAGGCGGTTACGAGCAGTACTTC. It codes for CASSSLVGGGYEQYF.

In this sample, this clone turned up a few times. This chain connects TRBV18 to TRBJ1-1; D not certain. The germline CDR1 and CDR2 sequences are KGHSH and LQKENI. V lost 2 bases and J lost 0, with 10 bases in between. The CDR3 runs 15 residues. The CDR3 loop reads CASSPRYEMNTEAFF. CDR3 DNA: TGTGCCAGCTCACCAAGGTACGAGATGAACACTGAAGCTTTCTTT.

The chain employs TRBV30 and TRBJ1-2; D gene uncertain. This CDR3 comprises 11 residues. Looked up from germline, CDR1 is GTSNPN and CDR2 is SVGIG (reference sequence). Trimming left V 3 bases short and J 7 bases short, with 9 bases between. The CDR3 DNA is TGTGCCTGGAGAACGGTGGGTGGCTACACCTTC. Its translation: CAWRTVGGYTF.

The chain joins TRBV12-5 to TRBJ2-7; D remains ambiguous. This CDR3 region has 13 residues. The germline gives CDR1 LGHNT, CDR2 FRNRAP. Trimming cost V 1 base and J 0 bases, with 4 bases left between them. The CDR3 is CASGLGPSYEQYF. CDR3 nucleotide sequence: TGTGCTAGTGGTTTGGGCCCCTCCTACGAGCAGTACTTC. The variable domain in full, completed from reference TRBV12-5 and TRBJ2-7, reads DARVTQTPRHKVTEMGQEVTMRCQPILGHNTVFWYRQTMMQGLELLAYFRNRAPLDDSGMPKDRFSAEMPDATLATLKIQPSEPRDSAVYFCASGLGPSYEQYFGPGTRLTVT.

J is TRBJ2-3 and V is TRBV5-1; D is tentatively TRBD1 or TRBD2 (5 bases each). Germline lookup yields CDR1 SGHRS and CDR2 YFSETQ. Trimming stripped 7 bases from V and 0 bases from J, with 21 bases between. The CDR3 length is 17 residues. The CDR3 nucleotides read TGCGCCAGCTTAAAAGACGGGACCGATTATAGCACAGATACGCAGTATTTT. This translates into CASLKDGTDYSTDTQYF.

The sample holds a few counts of this clone. This chain links TRBV12-5 with TRBJ2-2; D could derive from TRBD1 or TRBD2 (5 bases each). This CDR3 contains 13 residues. Germline V gene sequence: CDR1 LGHNT, CDR2 FRNRAP. The CDR3 DNA follows: TGTGCCAGCAACAAGGGGACGTCCGGGGAGCTGTTTTTT. Amino acids: CASNKGTSGELFF. Combining the CDR3 with reference TRBV12-5 and TRBJ2-2 gives the whole variable domain DARVTQTPRHKVTEMGQEVTMRCQPILGHNTVFWYRQTMMQGLELLAYFRNRAPLDDSGMPKDRFSAEMPDATLATLKIQPSEPRDSAVYFCASNKGTSGELFFGEGSRLTVL.

The V and J genes are TRBV15 and TRBJ1-1; D remains unclear. Per germline, CDR1 LNHNV and CDR2 YYDKDF (reference sequence). V was clipped by 0 bases and J by 1 base, with 15 bases between them. The CDR3 is 17 residues long. Written as DNA, the CDR3 is TGTGCCACCAGCAGAGATCAAGAGGCGGCGTCGAACACTGAAGCTTTCTTT. This translates into CATSRDQEAASNTEAFF. Full variable domain (rest looked up from reference TRBV15 and TRBJ1-1): DAMVIQNPRYQVTQFGKPVTLSCSQTLNHNVMYWYQQKSSQAPKLLFHYYDKDFNNEADTPDNFQSRRPNTSFCFLDIRSPGLGDTAMYLCATSRDQEAASNTEAFFGQGTRLTVV.

Judged by abundance, this clone is medium-sized. The V and J genes are TRBV11-3 and TRBJ1-1; tentatively, D is TRBD1 (5 bases). This CDR3 is 14 amino acids long. V lost 5 bases to trimming and J lost 1 base, with 11 bases between them. Germline V gene data show CDR1 as SGHNT and CDR2 as YENEEA. The CDR3 sequence: CASSPRGANTEAFF. In nucleotides, the CDR3 is TGTGCCAGCAGCCCCCGTGGGGCGAACACTGAAGCTTTCTTT.

This sequence joins TRBV14 and TRBJ2-3; D gene unclear. The CDR3 extends over 13 amino acids. V lost 0 bases, J lost 5 bases, and 6 bases lay in between. Germline V gives CDR1 SGHDN, CDR2 FVKESK. The CDR3 region is CASSQDLLDTQYF. The DNA of the CDR3 is TGTGCCAGCAGCCAAGATCTGTTAGATACGCAGTATTTT.

The rearrangement links TRBV9 to TRBJ2-2, with a weak D call TRBD2 (5 bases). V lost 3 bases and J 6 bases, leaving 15 bases between the germline ends. This CDR3 is built from 15 residues. Germline assignment: CDR1 SGDLS and CDR2 YYNGEE. Here the CDR3 DNA reads TGTGCCAGCAGCGGAGTTGACGGAGGTTCCGGGGAGCTGTTTTTT. Protein: CASSGVDGGSGELFF.

This chain links TRBV30 with TRBJ2-4; D not resolved. From germline, CDR1 is GTSNPN and CDR2 SVGIG (reference sequence). The CDR3 covers 14 residues. The CDR3 coding sequence is TGTGCTTTTCATTTGTCCGTAGCCAAAAACATTCAGTACTTC. This translates into CAFHLSVAKNIQYF.

This chain joins TRBV14 and TRBJ1-1; D gene ambiguous. CDR3 length: 13 amino acids. Between the trimmed V and J ends, which lost 3 bases and 9 bases, there was a span of 14 bases. Germline CDR1 and CDR2: SGHDN and FVKESK. The CDR3 protein is CASSHSGRSKAFF. CDR3 nucleotides: TGTGCCAGCAGCCATAGCGGCAGGAGCAAAGCTTTCTTT.

This rearrangement joins TRBV9 to TRBJ2-7; maybe TRBD2 (6 bases). The V gene's germline CDR1 is SGDLS and CDR2 YYNGEE. The V gene lost 3 bases and the J gene lost 0 bases, with 16 bases spanning the gap. There are 16 residues in the CDR3. The CDR3 bases are TGTGCCAGCAGCGCCTCCGTCGGGGGTAGCTCCTACGAGCAGTACTTC. This encodes CASSASVGGSSYEQYF.

The table lists this clone with a count of one. The chain couples TRBV18 to TRBJ2-7; 10 nucleotides align to TRBD2. Germline CDR1 and CDR2: KGHSH and LQKENI. The CDR3 loop spans 18 amino acids. Trimming removed 5 bases from V and 5 bases from J; junction bases left unmatched: 18. Here the CDR3 reads CASSKTRNIAGGQNEQYF. The CDR3 nucleotides are TGTGCCAGCTCAAAAACCCGGAATATAGCGGGAGGACAAAACGAGCAGTACTTC. The variable domain in full, with the rest retrieved from reference TRBV18 and TRBJ2-7, is NAGVMQNPRHLVRRRGQEARLRCSPMKGHSHVYWYRQLPEEGLKFMVYLQKENIIDESGMPKERFSAEFPKEGPSILRIQQVVRGDSAAYFCASSKTRNIAGGQNEQYFGPGTRLTVT.

CDR3 region: CASSAIRWGNYMNTEAFF. CDR3 DNA sequence: TGTGCCAGCAGCGCTATCAGGTGGGGGAATTACATGAACACTGAAGCTTTCTTT. The rearrangement uses TRBV9 and TRBJ1-1, with D possibly being TRBD1 (5 bases). The ends were cut back, 3 bases at V and 0 bases at J, with 21 bases in the middle. Germline loops: CDR1 SGDLS, CDR2 YYNGEE. The CDR3 runs 18 residues.

V gene TRBV10-2 combines with J gene TRBJ2-7; 10 bases are a match to TRBD2. This CDR3 region has 15 residues. Germline CDR1 reads WSHSY; CDR2 reads SAAADI. Unmatched junction bases numbered 4, after V lost 5 bases and J lost 0 bases. The CDR3 DNA reads TGCGCCAGCAGTAAAAGCGGGAGGGCCTCCTACGAGCAGTACTTC. Amino acid sequence: CASSKSGRASYEQYF.

This clone has a handful of counts. J is TRBJ1-5 and V is TRBV11-3, with 7 bases identical to TRBD1. The CDR3 spans 14 residues. Unmatched junction bases numbered 7, after V lost 4 bases and J lost 7 bases. Germline values: CDR1 SGHNT, CDR2 YENEEA. The CDR3 DNA is TGTGCCAGCAGCTCGCAACAGGGGAGACAGCCCCAGCATTTT. The encoded protein is CASSSQQGRQPQHF.

This chain uses TRBV27 with TRBJ1-5; no definite D call. CDR3 length: 14 residues. Germline V gives CDR1 MNHEY, CDR2 SMNVEV (reference sequence). V lost 1 base and J lost 5, with 9 bases in between. Written as DNA, the CDR3 is TGTGCCAGCAGTTTATTAGCCGGATATCAGCCCCAGCATTTT. It is translated as CASSLLAGYQPQHF.

The chain recombines TRBV19 with TRBJ2-5; tentatively, D is TRBD1 (6 bases). Trimming removed 5 bases from V and 9 bases from J, with 19 bases in between. Looked up from germline, CDR1 is LNHDA and CDR2 is SQIVND (reference sequence). The CDR3 spans 14 residues. The CDR3, as DNA: TGTGCCAGTAGTGACAGGACCTTACAGGTGGCCCAGTACTTC. This encodes CASSDRTLQVAQYF. Full variable domain (outside the CDR3, taken from reference TRBV19 and TRBJ2-5): DGGITQSPKYLFRKEGQNVTLSCEQNLNHDAMYWYRQDPGQGLRLIYYSQIVNDFQKGDIAEGYSVSREKKESFPLTVTSAQKNPTAFYLCASSDRTLQVAQYFGPGTRLLVL.

The chain recombines TRBV6-8 with TRBJ2-5, with a possible D match to TRBD2 (5 bases). V was trimmed by 6 bases and J by 5 bases, leaving 13 bases between them. Germline V gives CDR1 MNHGY, CDR2 SAAAGT. CDR3 length: 13 residues. The CDR3 region is CASRATIAETQYF. CDR3 in DNA: TGTGCCAGCAGAGCGACAATAGCGGAGACCCAGTACTTC.

As DNA, the CDR3 is TGCGCCAGCAGTGAGTCAGTAGGGGGCACTGAAGCTTTCTTT. Translated: CASSESVGGTEAFF. V gene TRBV10-2 combines with J gene TRBJ1-1; D may be TRBD1 (6 bases). V dropped 0 bases and J dropped 4 bases, with 9 bases sitting between them. Germline-derived CDR1 and CDR2 are WSHSY and SAAADI. This CDR3 has 14 amino acids.

V gene TRBV25-1 combines with J gene TRBJ2-3; 9 bases align to TRBD2. The V gene end was trimmed by 9 bases and the J gene end by 4 bases; junction bases not matched to a gene: 11. The germline CDR1 and CDR2 sequences are MGHDK and SYGVNS. The CDR3 has 15 amino acids. This CDR3 reads CASVMMAGGSDTQYF. The CDR3, as DNA: TGTGCCAGTGTGATGATGGCGGGAGGGTCAGATACGCAGTATTTT. Full variable domain (missing parts from reference TRBV25-1 and TRBJ2-3): EADIYQTPRYLVIGTGKKITLECSQTMGHDKMYWYQQDPGMELHLIHYSYGVNSTEKGDLSSESTVSRIRTEHFPLTLESARPSHTSQYLCASVMMAGGSDTQYFGPGTRLTVL.

This clone was found a few times. This rearrangement joins TRBV11-3 to TRBJ1-4, with 7 bases aligning to TRBD1. CDR3 length: 14 amino acids. V gave up 5 bases and J gave up 11 bases; unmatched junction bases: 11. The V gene's germline CDR1 is SGHNT and CDR2 YENEEA. CDR3 region: CASSTTITGAKLFF. In nucleotides, the CDR3 is TGTGCCAGCAGCACTACAATTACAGGGGCCAAACTGTTTTTT.

This clone occurred once. This sequence joins TRBV19 and TRBJ1-2; 7 positions match TRBD1. Unmatched junction bases numbered 6, after V lost 3 bases and J lost 8 bases. This CDR3 has 13 amino acids. Germline V lookup: CDR1 LNHDA, CDR2 SQIVND (reference sequence). This CDR3 is CASSIQGDGGYTF. The CDR3 DNA is TGTGCCAGTAGTATTCAGGGGGATGGAGGCTACACCTTC.

The V and J genes are TRBV6-8 and TRBJ1-1; tentative D call: TRBD1 (5 bases). The germline V and J ends were trimmed by 6 bases and 1 base, with 15 bases remaining between them. The germline gives CDR1 MNHGY, CDR2 SAAAGT. The CDR3 is made up of 15 amino acids. The CDR3 DNA reads TGTGCCAGCAGAAGACAGCCGTCCTCGAACACTGAAGCTTTCTTT. This translates into CASRRQPSSNTEAFF.

In its sample, this clone is medium-sized. The chain joins TRBV11-3 to TRBJ1-1; a weak D match, TRBD1 (5 bases). The germline CDR1 and CDR2 sequences are SGHNT and YENEEA. Between the trimmed V and J ends, which lost 3 bases and 3 bases, there was a span of 20 bases. This CDR3 region has 17 residues. CDR3 sequence reads: CASSLVVLLRGYTEAFF. The DNA for the CDR3 is TGTGCCAGCAGCTTGGTTGTCCTTCTTAGGGGTTACACTGAAGCTTTCTTT.